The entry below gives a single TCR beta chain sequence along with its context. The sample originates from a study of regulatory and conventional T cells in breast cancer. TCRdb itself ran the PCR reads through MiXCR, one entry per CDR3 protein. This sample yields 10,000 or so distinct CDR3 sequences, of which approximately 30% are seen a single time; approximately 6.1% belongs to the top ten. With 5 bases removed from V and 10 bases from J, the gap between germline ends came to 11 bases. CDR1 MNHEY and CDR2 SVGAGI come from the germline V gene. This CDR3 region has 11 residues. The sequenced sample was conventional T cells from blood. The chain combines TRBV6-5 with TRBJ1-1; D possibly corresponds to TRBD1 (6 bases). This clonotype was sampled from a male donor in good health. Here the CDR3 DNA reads TGTGCCAGCAGTGCAGGGGTCGGAGCTTTCTTT. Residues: CASSAGVGAFF.